The TCR beta chain described here comes from a study of PD-1 blockade in classical Hodgkin lymphoma. Study at large: On a schedule of every 2 weeks, patients received nivolumab 3 mg/kg intravenously.

There are 15 residues in the CDR3. The trim removed 3 bases at V and 2 bases at J, leaving 5 bases unmatched. Looked up from germline, CDR1 is MGHDK and CDR2 is SYGVNS. As for this clone: Its antigen remains unknown.

Brentuximab vedotin exposure varied, and every patient relapsed after autologous stem cell transplantation. Study-wide points: With CD4+ cells, TCR diversity rose significantly by C4D1, but not with CD8+ cells. After ASCT, patients who started nivolumab under 1 year later were excluded. Complete responders' baseline diversity resembled that of newly diagnosed patients.

Clones were read by immunoSEQ multiplex PCR, and TCRdb kept only the in-frame ones, dropping some. The repertoire includes 90,000 to 100,000 clones, roughly 89% of them detected once, and approximately 12% sits in the top ten. The source of this sequence is a human donor with classical Hodgkin lymphoma. The material was peripheral blood mononuclear cells (PBMCs), obtained before the second cycle of nivolumab. The V and J genes are TRBV25-1 and TRBJ2-3; 7 bases align to TRBD2. CDR3 DNA: TGTGCCAGCAGTGACGGCGGGGGATACACAGATACGCAGTATTTT. Translation: CASSDGGGYTDTQYF. The variable domain in full, completed from reference TRBV25-1 and TRBJ2-3, reads EADIYQTPRYLVIGTGKKITLECSQTMGHDKMYWYQQDPGMELHLIHYSYGVNSTEKGDLSSESTVSRIRTEHFPLTLESARPSHTSQYLCASSDGGGYTDTQYFGPGTRLTVL.